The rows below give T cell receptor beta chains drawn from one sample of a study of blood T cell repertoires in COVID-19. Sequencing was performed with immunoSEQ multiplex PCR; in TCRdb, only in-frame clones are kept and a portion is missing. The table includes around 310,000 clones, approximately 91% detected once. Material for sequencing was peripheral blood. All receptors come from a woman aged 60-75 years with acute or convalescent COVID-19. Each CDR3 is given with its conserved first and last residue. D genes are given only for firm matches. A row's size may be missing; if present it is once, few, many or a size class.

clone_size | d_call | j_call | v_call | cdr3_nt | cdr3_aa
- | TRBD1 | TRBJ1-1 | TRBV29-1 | TGCAGCGTTGGGCAGGGGGGCTTGAACACTGAAGCTTTCTTT | CSVGQGGLNTEAFF
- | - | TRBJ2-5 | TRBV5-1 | TGCGCCAGCAGCTTGGCCGGGGGAATGAGGGAGACCCAGTACTTC | CASSLAGGMRETQYF
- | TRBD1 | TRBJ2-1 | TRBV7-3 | TGTGCCAGCAGCTCCGGGACAGGGGTCAATGAGCAGTTCTTC | CASSSGTGVNEQFF
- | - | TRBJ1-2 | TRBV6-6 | TGTGCCAGCAGTTACCTTGACTATGGCTACACCTTC | CASSYLDYGYTF
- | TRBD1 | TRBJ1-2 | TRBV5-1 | TGCGCCAGCAGCTTGGAGCAGGGGGCCATGAGGGGCTACACCTTC | CASSLEQGAMRGYTF
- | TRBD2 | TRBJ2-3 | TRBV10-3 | TGTGCCATCTTAAAAGCGGGGGCAAGCACAGATACGCAGTATTTT | CAILKAGASTDTQYF
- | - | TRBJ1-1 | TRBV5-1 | TGCGCCAGCAGCTCAGGATCCTTGAACACTGAAGCTTTCTTT | CASSSGSLNTEAFF
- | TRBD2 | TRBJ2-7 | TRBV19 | TGTGCCAGTAGTGGTACTAGCGGGAGCTCCTACGAGCAGTACTTC | CASSGTSGSSYEQYF
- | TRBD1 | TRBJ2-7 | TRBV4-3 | TGCGCCAGCAGCCAGGGACAGGGCCACGAGCAGTACTTC | CASSQGQGHEQYF
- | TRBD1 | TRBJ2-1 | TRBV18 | TGTGCCAGCTCACCGTACCGACAGGGGGTGGACAATGAGCAGTTCTTC | CASSPYRQGVDNEQFF
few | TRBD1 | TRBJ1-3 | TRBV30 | TGTGCCTGGAGTAGGGACAGGGCCTCTGGAAACACCATATATTTT | CAWSRDRASGNTIYF
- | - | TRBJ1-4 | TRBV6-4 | TGTGCCAGCAGTGTCTCGTCAGGATCAACTAATGAAAAACTGTTTTTT | CASSVSSGSTNEKLFF
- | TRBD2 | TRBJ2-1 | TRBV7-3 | TGTGCCAGCAGCTTAAGGGCTAGCGGCTACAATGAGCAGTTCTTC | CASSLRASGYNEQFF
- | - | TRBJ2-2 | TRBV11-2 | TGTGCCAGCAGGCGGGACAGAAACACCGGGGAGCTGTTTTTT | CASRRDRNTGELFF